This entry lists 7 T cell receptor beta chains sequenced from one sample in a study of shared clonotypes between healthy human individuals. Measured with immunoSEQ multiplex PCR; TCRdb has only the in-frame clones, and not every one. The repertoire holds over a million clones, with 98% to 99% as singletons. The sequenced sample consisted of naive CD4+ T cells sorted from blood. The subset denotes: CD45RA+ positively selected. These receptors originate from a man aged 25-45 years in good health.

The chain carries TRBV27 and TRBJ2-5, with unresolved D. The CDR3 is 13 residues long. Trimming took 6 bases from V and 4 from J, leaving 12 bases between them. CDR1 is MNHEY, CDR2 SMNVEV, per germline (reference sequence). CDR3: CASSRRIPETQYF. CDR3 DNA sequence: TGTGCCAGCAGCCGCAGAATTCCAGAGACCCAGTACTTC.

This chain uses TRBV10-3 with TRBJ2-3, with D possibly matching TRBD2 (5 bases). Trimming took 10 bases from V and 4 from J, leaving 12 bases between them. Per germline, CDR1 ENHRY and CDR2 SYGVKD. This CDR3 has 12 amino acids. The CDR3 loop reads CATRTAPDTQYF. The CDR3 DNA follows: TGTGCCACCCGGACTGCCCCAGATACGCAGTATTTT.

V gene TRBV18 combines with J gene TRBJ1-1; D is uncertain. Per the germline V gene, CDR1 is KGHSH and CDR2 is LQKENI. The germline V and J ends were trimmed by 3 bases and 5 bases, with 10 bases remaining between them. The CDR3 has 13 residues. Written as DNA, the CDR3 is TGTGCCAGCTCACCCCGGGAAAGAACTGAAGCTTTCTTT. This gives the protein CASSPRERTEAFF.

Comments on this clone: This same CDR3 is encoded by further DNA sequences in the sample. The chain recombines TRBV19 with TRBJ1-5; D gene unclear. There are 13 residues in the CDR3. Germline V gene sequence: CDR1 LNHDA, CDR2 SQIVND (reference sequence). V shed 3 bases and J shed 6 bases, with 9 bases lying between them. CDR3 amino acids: CASSIPGGQPQHF. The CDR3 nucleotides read TGTGCCAGTAGTATCCCCGGCGGTCAGCCCCAGCATTTT.

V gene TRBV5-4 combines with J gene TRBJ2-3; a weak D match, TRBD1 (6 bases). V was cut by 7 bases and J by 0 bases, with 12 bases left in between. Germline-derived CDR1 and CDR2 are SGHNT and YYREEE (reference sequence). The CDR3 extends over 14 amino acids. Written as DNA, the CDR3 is TGTGCCAGCTTAGACAGGACTAGCACAGATACGCAGTATTTT. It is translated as CASLDRTSTDTQYF.

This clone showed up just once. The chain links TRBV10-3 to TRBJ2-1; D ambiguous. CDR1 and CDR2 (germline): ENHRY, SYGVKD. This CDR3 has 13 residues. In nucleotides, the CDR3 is TGTGCGATCTCCAAGGGCAGTTACAATGAGCAGTTCTTC. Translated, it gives CAISKGSYNEQFF.

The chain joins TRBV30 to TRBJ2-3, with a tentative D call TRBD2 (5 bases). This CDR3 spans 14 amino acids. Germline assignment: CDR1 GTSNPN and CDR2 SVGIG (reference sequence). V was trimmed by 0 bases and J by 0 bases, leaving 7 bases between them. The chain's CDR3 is CAWSVAVSTDTQYF. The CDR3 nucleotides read TGTGCCTGGAGTGTAGCGGTTAGCACAGATACGCAGTATTTT.